This T cell receptor (beta chain) was recorded in a study of cytomegalovirus exposure and HLA in healthy donors. This PCR relied on a set of 60 Vbeta primers and 13 Jbeta primers. Assay: immunoSEQ multiplex PCR; the TCRdb copy retains only in-frame clones and omits some. Of about 98,000 clones in the sample, 75% to 90% were seen once. Between the trimmed V and J ends, which lost 9 bases and 4 bases, there was a span of 18 bases. The CDR3 contains 14 residues. CDR1 and CDR2 from the germline V gene are SGHVS and FNYEAQ. Sample: PBMCs. This clonotype originated in a man aged 40-49 years in good health and CMV-seronegative. This sequence joins TRBV7-6 and TRBJ2-5; maybe TRBD2 (5 bases). CDR3 protein: CASGRASIGETQYF. DNA for the CDR3: TGTGCCAGTGGGCGGGCTAGCATTGGAGAGACCCAGTACTTC.